The clone carrying this T cell receptor (beta chain) was found once. Antigen unknown. The data derive from a study of OX40 agonist ivuxolimab in advanced cancers. Study as a whole: Dose-escalation patients' cancers were hepatocellular carcinoma, melanoma, renal cell or head and neck cancer.

Study-wide points: Normalized T-cell clonal expansion was also low in some nonresponders. Relative to CD4+ cells, CD8+ T cells on average had more expanded clones.

The V segment lost 3 bases and the J segment 0 bases; nucleotides outside the gene matches: 7. Per the germline V gene, CDR1 is SGHRS and CDR2 is YFSETQ. The CDR3 totals 18 residues. Profiled with immunoSEQ multiplex PCR; TCRdb holds only in-frame clones, not every one. The table lists about 62,000 clones, 85% of them singletons. Here the sequenced sample was CD4+ or CD8+ T cells sorted from blood, taken in a trial of the OX40 agonist ivuxolimab. This chain joins TRBV5-1 and TRBJ2-1; TRBD2 aligns across 12 bases. This receptor was taken from an adult with an advanced solid tumor such as melanoma, head and neck, liver or kidney cancer. CDR3 bases: TGCGCCAGCAGCTCACCCGGACTAGCGGGAAGCTCCTACAATGAGCAGTTCTTC. Amino acid sequence: CASSSPGLAGSSYNEQFF.